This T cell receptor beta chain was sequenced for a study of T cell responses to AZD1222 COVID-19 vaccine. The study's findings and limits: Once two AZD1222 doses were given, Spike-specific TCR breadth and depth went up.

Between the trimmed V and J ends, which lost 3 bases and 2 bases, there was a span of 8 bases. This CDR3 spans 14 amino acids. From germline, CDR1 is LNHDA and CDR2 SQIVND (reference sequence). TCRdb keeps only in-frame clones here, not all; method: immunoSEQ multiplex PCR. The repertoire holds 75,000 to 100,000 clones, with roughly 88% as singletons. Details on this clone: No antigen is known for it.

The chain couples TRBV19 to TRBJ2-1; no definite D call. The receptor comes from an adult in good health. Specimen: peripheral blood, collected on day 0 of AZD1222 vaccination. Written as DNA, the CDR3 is TGTGCCAGTAGTATCTCCCAAACCTACAATGAGCAGTTCTTC. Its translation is CASSISQTYNEQFF.